What follows is one T cell receptor (beta chain) and its context. Assay: immunoSEQ multiplex PCR; the TCRdb copy retains only in-frame clones and omits some. The data hold fewer than 350,000 clones, with around 85% observed a single time. The source of the sample is a study of blood T cell repertoires in COVID-19. The trim removed 3 bases at V and 6 bases at J, leaving 7 bases unmatched. Germline V gene sequence: CDR1 MGHRA, CDR2 YSYEKL. CDR3 size: 15 residues. The source is a woman between 25 and 40 years old who had recovered from COVID-19. V is TRBV4-1 and J is TRBJ2-2; 7 bases are a match to TRBD1. Sequencing input: peripheral blood. Here the CDR3 reads CASSHDRVKAGELFF. The CDR3 DNA reads TGCGCCAGCAGCCATGACAGGGTAAAGGCCGGGGAGCTGTTTTTT.